Presented here are 12 T cell receptor beta chains from one specimen sequenced in a study of PD-1 blockade in mismatch repair-deficient tumors. This table comes from immunoSEQ multiplex PCR, and its TCRdb copy is limited to in-frame clones, with some not included. The sample contains approximately 100,000 clones, 82% of which appear only once. The specimen was peripheral blood, collected approximately 8 months after starting pembrolizumab. The receptor set was obtained from an adult with mismatch repair-deficient cancer.

The sample holds one count of this clone. The rearrangement links TRBV6-1 to TRBJ1-5; possibly TRBD1 for D (6 bases). Between the trimmed V and J ends, which lost 0 bases and 6 bases, there was a span of 24 bases. In germline, CDR1 is MNHNS, CDR2 SASEGT. This CDR3 has 19 residues. The CDR3 spells CASSEAEWGAQGGAQPQHF. The CDR3 region has the DNA TGTGCCAGCAGTGAAGCGGAATGGGGGGCACAGGGTGGGGCTCAGCCCCAGCATTTT.

This chain joins TRBV11-2 and TRBJ2-7, with D perhaps matching TRBD1 (6 bases). This CDR3 contains 14 residues. V lost 5 bases and J 3 bases, leaving 14 bases between the germline ends. CDR1 and CDR2 (germline): SGHAT, FQNNGV. CDR3 sequence (DNA): TGTGCCAGCAGCACTACCGGACAGAGCTACGAGCAGTACTTC. Translated: CASSTTGQSYEQYF.

The gene calls are TRBV6-5 and TRBJ2-1; 10 positions match TRBD2. Germline CDR1 and CDR2: MNHEY and SVGAGI. This CDR3 is 13 amino acids long. V was clipped by 7 bases and J by 8 bases; unmatched bases: 5. For the CDR3, the DNA is TGTGCCAGCAACACCGGGACTAGCGATGAGCAGTTCTTC. Translated: CASNTGTSDEQFF.

This chain connects TRBV6-5 to TRBJ2-3; no firm D call. Trimming removed 3 bases at V and 4 bases at J, with 2 bases between. CDR3 length equals 11 residues. The germline V gene has CDR1 MNHEY and CDR2 SVGAGI. CDR3 in amino acids: CASSYSDTQYF. CDR3 DNA sequence: TGTGCCAGCAGTTATTCAGATACGCAGTATTTT.

The genes are TRBV7-8 and TRBJ2-5; D is possibly TRBD2 (5 bases). The germline gives CDR1 SGHVS, CDR2 FQNEAQ. Trimming removed 8 bases at V and 5 bases at J, with 24 bases between. The CDR3 length is 16 residues. The CDR3: CASSPPYGDGAETQYF. CDR3 coding DNA: TGTGCCAGCTCGCCCCCCTACGGGGATGGTGCGGAGACCCAGTACTTC.

The V and J genes are TRBV6-5 and TRBJ2-5; D gene uncertain. The germline V gene encodes CDR1 MNHEY and CDR2 SVGAGI. The CDR3 runs to 14 residues. V was shortened by 5 bases and J by 1 base, with 11 bases between the two germline ends. The CDR3 protein is CASSRHGSQETQYF. CDR3 nucleotides: TGTGCCAGCAGTCGACACGGAAGCCAAGAGACCCAGTACTTC.

The chain has TRBV4-1 and TRBJ2-1, with D maybe TRBD2 (5 bases). Germline CDR1 MGHRA, CDR2 YSYEKL. The ends were cut back, 3 bases at V and 1 base at J, with 13 bases in the middle. The CDR3 runs to 16 residues. The CDR3: CASSQPLASSYNEQFF. The CDR3 region has the DNA TGCGCCAGCAGCCAGCCCCTAGCATCTTCCTACAATGAGCAGTTCTTC.

The chain links TRBV2 to TRBJ1-2; tentative D call: TRBD1 (5 bases). Germline V CDR1 and CDR2: SNHLY, FYNNEI. V was cut by 7 bases and J by 4 bases, with 19 bases left in between. The CDR3 has 15 residues. CDR3 residues: CASTQGKGPFYGYTF. CDR3 DNA: TGTGCCAGCACCCAAGGCAAGGGGCCTTTCTATGGCTACACCTTC.

The V call is TRBV18, the J call TRBJ1-1; D is unclear. V dropped 6 bases and J dropped 5 bases, with 13 bases sitting between them. Germline CDR1 reads KGHSH; CDR2 reads LQKENI. The CDR3 contains 13 residues. The CDR3 DNA sequence: TGTGCCAGCTCCGAAAGCCGCTGGACTGAAGCTTTCTTT. Translation gives CASSESRWTEAFF.

This chain connects TRBV15 to TRBJ2-1; 7 positions match TRBD2. Trimming at V came to 0 bases and at J to 2 bases, leaving 1 base not matched to a gene. The germline V gene encodes CDR1 LNHNV and CDR2 YYDKDF (reference sequence). There are 15 residues in the CDR3. This CDR3 reads CATSRELATYNEQFF. As DNA, the CDR3 is TGTGCCACCAGCAGAGAACTAGCGACCTACAATGAGCAGTTCTTC.

This clone occurred once. The chain recombines TRBV7-9 with TRBJ1-5; 7 nucleotides match TRBD1. This CDR3 has 19 amino acids. The germline CDR1 and CDR2 sequences are SEHNR and FQNEAQ (reference sequence). V lost 5 bases and J lost 0; bases outside the gene matches: 16. Here the CDR3 DNA reads TGTGCCAGCAGCCCTGGGGCGGCAGGGGGGAAAAATAGCAATCAGCCCCAGCATTTT. Translating it yields CASSPGAAGGKNSNQPQHF.

Remarks on this clone: The same CDR3 also results from other DNA sequences found in this sample. The chain combines TRBV28 with TRBJ1-2; D call uncertain. This CDR3 spans 12 amino acids. CDR1 is MDHEN and CDR2 is SYDVKM in the germline V gene. V dropped 1 base and J dropped 5 bases, with 5 bases sitting between them. CDR3 in amino acids: CASSLSEYGYTF. CDR3 bases: TGTGCCAGCAGTTTATCAGAATATGGCTACACCTTC.